One and the same sample provided the 2 T cell receptor beta chains below, sequenced in a study of OX40 agonist ivuxolimab in advanced cancers. Measured with immunoSEQ multiplex PCR; TCRdb has only the in-frame clones, and not every one. The table records about 42,000 clones, about 86% of them present only once. The material sequenced was CD4+ or CD8+ T cells sorted from blood, taken in a trial of the OX40 agonist ivuxolimab. These receptors were obtained from an adult with an advanced solid tumor such as melanoma, head and neck, liver or kidney cancer.

The CDR3 loop reads CASSLVGADTEAFF. The DNA of the CDR3 is TGTGCCAGCAGCTTAGTCGGGGCGGACACTGAAGCTTTCTTT. This rearrangement joins TRBV7-8 to TRBJ1-1, with D perhaps matching TRBD1 (5 bases). The germline V gene encodes CDR1 SGHVS and CDR2 FQNEAQ. Trimming stripped 1 base from V and 3 bases from J, with 9 bases between. CDR3 length: 14 amino acids.

The genes are TRBV6-5 and TRBJ2-3, with 10 bases that match TRBD2. The CDR3 is 15 residues long. CDR1 is MNHEY and CDR2 is SVGAGI in the germline V gene. J gave up 5 bases and V 7 bases, and 9 bases lay outside the gene matches. The CDR3 protein is CASTGTSGAGDTQYF. The CDR3 region has the DNA TGTGCCAGCACCGGTACTAGCGGGGCGGGAGATACGCAGTATTTT.